Below, one TCR beta chain is given with its context. The method was immunoSEQ multiplex PCR; TCRdb's version includes in-frame clones alone and lacks a portion of them. In the table there are around 47,000 clones, 88% of which are singletons. This specimen comes from a study of blood T cell repertoires in COVID-19. About the study: Sites across the United States, Italy and Spain contributed samples from acute and convalescent COVID-19.

The sample comprised peripheral blood. This TCR derives from a man over 45 with active COVID-19.

This chain's CDR3 is CASSVAGTGSYEQYF. The CDR3 nucleotides are TGTGCCAGCAGCGTAGCCGGGACAGGGTCCTACGAGCAGTACTTC. This chain uses TRBV9 with TRBJ2-7, with 9 positions matching TRBD1. The CDR3 runs to 15 residues. V lost 0 bases, J lost 1 base, and 2 bases stayed unmatched. Germline CDR1 is SGDLS and CDR2 is YYNGEE.